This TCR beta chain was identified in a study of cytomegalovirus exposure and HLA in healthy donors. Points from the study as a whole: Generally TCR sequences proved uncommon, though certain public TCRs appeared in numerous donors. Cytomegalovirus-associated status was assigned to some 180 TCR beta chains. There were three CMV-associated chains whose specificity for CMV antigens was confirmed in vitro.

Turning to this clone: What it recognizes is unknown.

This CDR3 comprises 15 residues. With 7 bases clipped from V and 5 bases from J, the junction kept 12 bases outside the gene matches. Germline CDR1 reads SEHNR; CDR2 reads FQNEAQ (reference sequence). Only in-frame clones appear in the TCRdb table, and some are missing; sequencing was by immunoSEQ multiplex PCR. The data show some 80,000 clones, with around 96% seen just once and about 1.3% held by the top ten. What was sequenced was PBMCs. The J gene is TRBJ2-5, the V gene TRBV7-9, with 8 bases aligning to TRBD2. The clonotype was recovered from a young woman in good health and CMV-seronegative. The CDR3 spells CASTSPGGQGETQYF. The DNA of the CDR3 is TGTGCCAGCACGAGCCCGGGAGGGCAGGGCGAGACCCAGTACTTC.